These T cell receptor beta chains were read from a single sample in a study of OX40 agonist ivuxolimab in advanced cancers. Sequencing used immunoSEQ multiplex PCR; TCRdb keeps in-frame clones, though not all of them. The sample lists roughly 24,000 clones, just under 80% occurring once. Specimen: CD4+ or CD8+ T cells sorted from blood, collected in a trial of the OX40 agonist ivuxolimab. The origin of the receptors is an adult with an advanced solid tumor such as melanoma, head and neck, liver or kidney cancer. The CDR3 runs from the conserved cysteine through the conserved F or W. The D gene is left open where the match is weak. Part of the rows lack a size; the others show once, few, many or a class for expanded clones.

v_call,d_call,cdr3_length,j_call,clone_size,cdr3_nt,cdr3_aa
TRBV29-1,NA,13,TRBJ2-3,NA,TGCAGCGTCTCCGGGCTAGAGGGAGATACGCAGTATTTT,CSVSGLEGDTQYF
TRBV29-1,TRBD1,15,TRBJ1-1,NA,TGCAGCGTTGAAGACACCGGGACAGTGAACACTGAAGCTTTCTTT,CSVEDTGTVNTEAFF
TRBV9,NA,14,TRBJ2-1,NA,TGTGCCAGCAGGAGGGACGGCCCCTACAATGAGCAGTTCTTC,CASRRDGPYNEQFF
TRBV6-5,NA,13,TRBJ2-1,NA,TGTGCCAGCAGTTACGGGTGGTCTTATGAGCAGTTCTTC,CASSYGWSYEQFF
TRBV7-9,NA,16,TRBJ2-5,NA,TGTGCCAGCAGCTTCAAAGTAGGGACTTATAGAGAGACCCAGTACTTC,CASSFKVGTYRETQYF
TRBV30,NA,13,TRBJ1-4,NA,TGTGCCTGGAGAATCCCCTGGGGGGAAAAACTGTTTTTT,CAWRIPWGEKLFF
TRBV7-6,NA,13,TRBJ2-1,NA,TGTGCCAGCAGCTTAAGCTCCTACAATGAGCAGTTCTTC,CASSLSSYNEQFF
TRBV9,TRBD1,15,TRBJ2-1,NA,TGTGCCAGCAGCCCCGGGACAGGGACTGGCAATGAGCAGTTCTTC,CASSPGTGTGNEQFF
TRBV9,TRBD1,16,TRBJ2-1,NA,TGTGCCAGCAGCCCAACCGGGACAGGGGCCTACAATGAGCAGTTCTTC,CASSPTGTGAYNEQFF
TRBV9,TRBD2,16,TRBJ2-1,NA,TGTGCCAGCAGCGGATTGACTAGCGGGTCTCACAATGAGCAGTTCTTC,CASSGLTSGSHNEQFF
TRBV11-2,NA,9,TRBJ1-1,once,TGTGCCAGTGGTGTGGATCCTTTCTTT,CASGVDPFF
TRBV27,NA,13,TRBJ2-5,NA,TGTGCCAGCAGTACAAGCCTCCAAGAGACCCAGTACTTC,CASSTSLQETQYF
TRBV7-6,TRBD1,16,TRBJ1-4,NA,TGTGCCAGCAGCTTTGCCCAGGGGGCAGCTAATGAAAAACTGTTTTTT,CASSFAQGAANEKLFF
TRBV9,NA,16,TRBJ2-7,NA,TGTGCCAGCAGCCCGGCAGGACGGAGGCAGAGGGACGAGCAGTACTTC,CASSPAGRRQRDEQYF
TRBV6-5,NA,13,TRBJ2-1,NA,TGTGCCAGCAGTTACGGGGGGTACAATGAGCAGTTCTTC,CASSYGGYNEQFF
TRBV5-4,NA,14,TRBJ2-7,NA,TGTGCCAGCAGCTTTCGGGGGCGGATTGACGAGCAGTACTTC,CASSFRGRIDEQYF
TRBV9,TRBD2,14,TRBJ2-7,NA,TGTGCCAGCAGCACCTCGGGACTAGGCTACGAGCAGTACTTC,CASSTSGLGYEQYF